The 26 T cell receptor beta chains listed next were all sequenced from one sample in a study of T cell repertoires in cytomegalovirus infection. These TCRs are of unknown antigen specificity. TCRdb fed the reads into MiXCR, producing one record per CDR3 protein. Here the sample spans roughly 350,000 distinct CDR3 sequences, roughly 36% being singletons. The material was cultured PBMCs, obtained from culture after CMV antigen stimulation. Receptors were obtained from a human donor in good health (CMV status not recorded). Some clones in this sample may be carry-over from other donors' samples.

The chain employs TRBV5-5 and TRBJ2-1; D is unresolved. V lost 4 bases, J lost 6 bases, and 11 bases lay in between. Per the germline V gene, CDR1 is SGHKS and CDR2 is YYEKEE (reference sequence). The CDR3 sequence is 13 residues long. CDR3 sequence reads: CASSPLTVNEQFF. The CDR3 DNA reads TGTGCCAGCAGCCCCCTGACGGTCAATGAGCAGTTCTTC.

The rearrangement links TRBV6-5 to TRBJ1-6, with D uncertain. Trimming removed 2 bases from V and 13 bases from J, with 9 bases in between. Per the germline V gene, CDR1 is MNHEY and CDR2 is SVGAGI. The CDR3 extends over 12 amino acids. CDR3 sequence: CASSYLGRPLHF. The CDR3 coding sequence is TGTGCCAGCAGTTACCTAGGCCGTCCCCTCCACTTT.

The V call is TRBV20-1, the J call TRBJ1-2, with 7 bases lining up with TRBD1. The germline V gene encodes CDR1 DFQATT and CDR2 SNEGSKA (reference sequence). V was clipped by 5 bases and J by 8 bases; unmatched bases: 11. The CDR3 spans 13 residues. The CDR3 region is CSALLTGVGGYTF. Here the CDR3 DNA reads TGCAGTGCTCTTCTCACAGGGGTGGGAGGCTACACCTTC.

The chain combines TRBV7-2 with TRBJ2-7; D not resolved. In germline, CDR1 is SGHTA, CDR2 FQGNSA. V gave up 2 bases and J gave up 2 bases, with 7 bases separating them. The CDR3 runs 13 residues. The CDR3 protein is CASSLQPPYEQYV. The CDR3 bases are TGTGCCAGCAGCTTACAGCCCCCCTACGAGCAGTACGTC.

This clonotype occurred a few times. The DNA for the CDR3 is TGTGCCAGCAGTTTGCCACTAGCTGATACGCAGTATTTT. Translation gives CASSLPLADTQYF. V is TRBV28 and J is TRBJ2-3; D possibly corresponds to TRBD2 (6 bases). The CDR3 has 13 amino acids. Trimming shortened V by 3 bases and J by 6 bases, and 10 bases separated the two germline ends. Per the germline V gene, CDR1 is MDHEN and CDR2 is SYDVKM.

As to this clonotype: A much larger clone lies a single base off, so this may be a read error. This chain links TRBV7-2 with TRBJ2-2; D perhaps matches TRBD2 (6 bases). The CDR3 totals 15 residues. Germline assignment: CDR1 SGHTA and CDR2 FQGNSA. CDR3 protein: CASILWGANTGELFF. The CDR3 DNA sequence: TGTGCCAGCATCTTATGGGGGGCGAACACCGGGGAGCTGTTTTTT. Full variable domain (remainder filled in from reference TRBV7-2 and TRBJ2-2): GAGVSQSPSNKVTEKGKDVELRCDPISGHTALYWYRQSLGQGLEFLIYFQGNSAPDKSGLPSDRFSAERTGGSVSTLTIQRTQQEDSAVYLCASILWGANTGELFFGEGSRLTVL.

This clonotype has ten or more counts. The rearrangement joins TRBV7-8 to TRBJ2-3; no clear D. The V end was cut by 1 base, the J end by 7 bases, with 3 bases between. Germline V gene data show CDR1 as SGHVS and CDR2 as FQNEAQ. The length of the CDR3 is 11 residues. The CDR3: CASSLGNTQYF. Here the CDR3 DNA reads TGTGCCAGCAGCTTAGGAAATACGCAGTATTTT.

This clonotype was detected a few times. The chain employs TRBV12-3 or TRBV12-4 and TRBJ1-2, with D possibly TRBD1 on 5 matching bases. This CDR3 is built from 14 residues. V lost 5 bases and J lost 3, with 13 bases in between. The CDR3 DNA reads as TGTGCCAGCAGTCCAGGGTCCGAACACTATGGCTACACCTTC. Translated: CASSPGSEHYGYTF.

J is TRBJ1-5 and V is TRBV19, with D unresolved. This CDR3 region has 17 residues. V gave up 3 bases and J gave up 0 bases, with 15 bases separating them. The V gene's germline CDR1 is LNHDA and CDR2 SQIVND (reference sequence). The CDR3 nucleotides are TGTGCCAGTAGTATTCGAAGGGTCGACTATAGCAATCAGCCCCAGCATTTT. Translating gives CASSIRRVDYSNQPQHF.

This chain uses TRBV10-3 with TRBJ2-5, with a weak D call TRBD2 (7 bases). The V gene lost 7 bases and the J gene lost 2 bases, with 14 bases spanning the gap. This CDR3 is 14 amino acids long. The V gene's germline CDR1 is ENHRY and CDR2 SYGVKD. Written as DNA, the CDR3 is TGTGCCATCAAGGGGGGGATGGAGCAAGAGACCCAGTACTTC. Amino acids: CAIKGGMEQETQYF.

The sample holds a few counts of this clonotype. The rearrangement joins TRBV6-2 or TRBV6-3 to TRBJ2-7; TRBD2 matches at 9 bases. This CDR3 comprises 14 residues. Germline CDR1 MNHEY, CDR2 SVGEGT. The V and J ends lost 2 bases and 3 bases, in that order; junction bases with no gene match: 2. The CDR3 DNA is TGTGCCAGCAGTTACAGACTAGCGGTCTACGAGCAGTACGTC. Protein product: CASSYRLAVYEQYV.

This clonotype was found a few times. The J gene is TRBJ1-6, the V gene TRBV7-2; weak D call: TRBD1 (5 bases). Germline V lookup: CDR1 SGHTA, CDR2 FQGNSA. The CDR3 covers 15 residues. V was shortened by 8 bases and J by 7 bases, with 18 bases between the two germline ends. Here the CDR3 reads CASLPSPGGNSPLHF. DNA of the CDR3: TGTGCCAGCTTACCGAGCCCGGGGGGGAATTCACCCCTCCACTTT.

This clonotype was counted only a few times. DNA for the CDR3: TGTGCCAGCAGCCCGGACTGGCAGTCGGGCTACACCTTC. It codes for CASSPDWQSGYTF. This sequence joins TRBV7-2 and TRBJ1-2, with no clear D. The CDR3 covers 13 residues. Trimming cost V 5 bases and J 8 bases, with 15 bases left between them. Germline CDR1 and CDR2: SGHTA and FQGNSA.

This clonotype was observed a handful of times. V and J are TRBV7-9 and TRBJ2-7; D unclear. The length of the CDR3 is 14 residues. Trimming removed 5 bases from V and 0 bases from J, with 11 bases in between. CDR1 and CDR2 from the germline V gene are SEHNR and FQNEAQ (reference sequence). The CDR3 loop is CASSPRESSYEQYV. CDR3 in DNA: TGTGCCAGCAGCCCCCGTGAGAGCTCCTACGAGCAGTACGTC.

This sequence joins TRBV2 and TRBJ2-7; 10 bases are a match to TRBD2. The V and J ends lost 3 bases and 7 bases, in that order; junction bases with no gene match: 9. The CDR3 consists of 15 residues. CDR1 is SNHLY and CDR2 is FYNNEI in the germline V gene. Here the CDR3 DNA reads TGTGCCAGCAGTGACGGGCTAGCGGGAGTGGAAGAGCAGTACTTC. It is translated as CASSDGLAGVEEQYF.

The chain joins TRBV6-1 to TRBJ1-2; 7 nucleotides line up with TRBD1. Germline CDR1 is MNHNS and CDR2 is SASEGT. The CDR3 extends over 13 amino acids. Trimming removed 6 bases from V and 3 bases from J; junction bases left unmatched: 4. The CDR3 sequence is CASRATGDYGYTF. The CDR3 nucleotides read TGTGCCAGCAGGGCAACAGGGGACTATGGCTACACCTTC.

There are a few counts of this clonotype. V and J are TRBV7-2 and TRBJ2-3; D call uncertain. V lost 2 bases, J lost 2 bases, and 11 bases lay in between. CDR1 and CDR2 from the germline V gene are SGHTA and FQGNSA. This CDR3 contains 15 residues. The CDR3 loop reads CASSLRIVDTDTQYF. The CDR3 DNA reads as TGTGCCAGCAGCTTAAGGATCGTGGACACAGATACGCAGTATTTT.

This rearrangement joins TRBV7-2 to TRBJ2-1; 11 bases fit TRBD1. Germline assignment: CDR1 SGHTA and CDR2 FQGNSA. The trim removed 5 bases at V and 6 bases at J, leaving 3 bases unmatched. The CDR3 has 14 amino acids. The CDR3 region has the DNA TGTGCCAGCAGCAACGGACAGGGGGCCAATGAGCAGTTCTTC. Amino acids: CASSNGQGANEQFF.

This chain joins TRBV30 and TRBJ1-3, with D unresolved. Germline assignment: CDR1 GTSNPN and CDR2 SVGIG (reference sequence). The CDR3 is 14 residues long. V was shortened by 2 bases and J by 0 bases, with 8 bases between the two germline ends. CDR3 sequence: CAWSPDLSGNTIYF. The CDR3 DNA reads TGTGCCTGGAGTCCCGACCTCTCTGGAAACACCATATATTTT.

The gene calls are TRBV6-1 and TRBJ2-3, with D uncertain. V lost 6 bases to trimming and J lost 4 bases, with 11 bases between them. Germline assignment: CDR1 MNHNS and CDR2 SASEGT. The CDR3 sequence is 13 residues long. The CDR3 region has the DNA TGTGCCAGCAGAGACGCTATGTCAGATACGCAGTATTTT. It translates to CASRDAMSDTQYF.

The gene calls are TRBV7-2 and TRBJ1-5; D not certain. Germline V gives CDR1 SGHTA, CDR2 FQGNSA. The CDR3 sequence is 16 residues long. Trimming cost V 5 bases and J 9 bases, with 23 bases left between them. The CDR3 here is CASSPEGIGLIGPQHF. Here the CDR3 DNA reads TGTGCCAGCAGCCCAGAGGGTATAGGTCTTATCGGGCCCCAGCATTTT. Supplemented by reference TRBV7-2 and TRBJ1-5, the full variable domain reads GAGVSQSPSNKVTEKGKDVELRCDPISGHTALYWYRQSLGQGLEFLIYFQGNSAPDKSGLPSDRFSAERTGGSVSTLTIQRTQQEDSAVYLCASSPEGIGLIGPQHFGDGTRLSIL.

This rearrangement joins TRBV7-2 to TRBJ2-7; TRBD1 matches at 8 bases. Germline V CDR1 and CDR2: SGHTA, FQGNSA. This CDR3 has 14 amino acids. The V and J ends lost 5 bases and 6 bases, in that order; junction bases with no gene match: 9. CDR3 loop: CASSQGAGRSEQYV. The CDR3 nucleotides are TGTGCCAGCAGCCAGGGGGCAGGGCGGAGCGAGCAGTACGTC.

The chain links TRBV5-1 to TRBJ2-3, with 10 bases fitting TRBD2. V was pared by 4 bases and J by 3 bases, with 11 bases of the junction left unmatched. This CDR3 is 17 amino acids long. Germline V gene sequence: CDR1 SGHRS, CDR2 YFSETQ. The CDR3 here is CASSPQNLAGETDTQYF. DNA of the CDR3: TGCGCCAGCAGCCCACAAAATCTAGCGGGAGAAACAGATACGCAGTATTTT.

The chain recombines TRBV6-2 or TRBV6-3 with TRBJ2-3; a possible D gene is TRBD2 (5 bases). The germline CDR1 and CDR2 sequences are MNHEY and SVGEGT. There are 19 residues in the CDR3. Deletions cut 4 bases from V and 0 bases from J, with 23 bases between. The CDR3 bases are TGTGCCAGCAGTTCTCTAATGGTGAGGGTCTCATCTAGCACAGATACGCAGTATTTT. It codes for CASSSLMVRVSSSTDTQYF.

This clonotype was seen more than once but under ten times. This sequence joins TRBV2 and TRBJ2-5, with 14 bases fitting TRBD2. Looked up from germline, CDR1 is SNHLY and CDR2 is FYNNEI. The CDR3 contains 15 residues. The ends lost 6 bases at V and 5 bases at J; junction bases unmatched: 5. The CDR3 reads CASSEGLAGVETQYF. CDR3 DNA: TGTGCCAGCAGCGAGGGACTAGCGGGAGTGGAGACCCAGTACTTC.

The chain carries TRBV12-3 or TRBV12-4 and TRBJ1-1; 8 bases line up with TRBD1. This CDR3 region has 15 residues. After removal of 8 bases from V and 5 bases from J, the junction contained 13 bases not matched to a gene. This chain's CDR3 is CASRKFGTGGTEAFF. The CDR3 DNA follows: TGTGCCAGCCGGAAGTTTGGGACAGGTGGAACTGAAGCTTTCTTT.